Sequencing of this T cell receptor beta chain was carried out in a study of human T cells and chemical hapten exposure. This clonotype occurred a few times. TCRdb passed the RACE reads through MiXCR, listing each CDR3 protein once. This repertoire shows over 70,000 distinct CDR3 sequences, roughly 10% found once; its top ten account for around 1.1%. The time point denotes: patch test 3, about 24 weeks after DPC sensitization. Indicated treatment: therapeutic diphenylcyclopropenone sensitization with weekly scalp DPC. V dropped 1 base and J dropped 6 bases, with 15 bases sitting between them. Germline CDR1 and CDR2: LGHNA and YNFKEQ. The CDR3 length is 15 residues.

The sequence was obtained from a woman aged 30 to 39 with alopecia areata. Some clones in this sample may be carry-over from other donors' samples. Source: whole blood, taken in connection with sensitization to the hapten diphenylcyclopropenone (DPC). The rearrangement joins TRBV4-2 to TRBJ1-2; D gene uncertain. CDR3 in amino acids: CASSQVDQAENGYTF. CDR3 in DNA: TGTGCCAGCAGCCAAGTTGACCAGGCTGAGAATGGCTACACCTTC.